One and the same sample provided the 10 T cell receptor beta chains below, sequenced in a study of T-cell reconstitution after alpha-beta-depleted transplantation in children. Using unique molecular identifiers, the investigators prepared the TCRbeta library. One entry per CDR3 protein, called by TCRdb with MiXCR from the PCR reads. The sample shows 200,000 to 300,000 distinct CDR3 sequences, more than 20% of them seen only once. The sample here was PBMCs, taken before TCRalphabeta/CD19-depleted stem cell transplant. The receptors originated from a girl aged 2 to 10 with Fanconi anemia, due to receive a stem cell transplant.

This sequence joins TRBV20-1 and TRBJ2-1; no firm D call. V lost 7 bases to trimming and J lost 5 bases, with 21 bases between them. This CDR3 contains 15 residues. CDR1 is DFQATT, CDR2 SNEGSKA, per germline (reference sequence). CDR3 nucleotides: TGCAGTGTTCAAACCCCCTTTATTGGGAACAATGAGCAGTTCTTC. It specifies CSVQTPFIGNNEQFF.

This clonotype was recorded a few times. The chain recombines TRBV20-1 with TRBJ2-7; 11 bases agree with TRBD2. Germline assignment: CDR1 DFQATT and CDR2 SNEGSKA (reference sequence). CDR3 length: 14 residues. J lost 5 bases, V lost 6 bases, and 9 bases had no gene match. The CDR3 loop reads CSAKRLAGWNEQYF. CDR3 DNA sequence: TGCAGTGCCAAGAGACTAGCGGGATGGAACGAGCAGTACTTC.

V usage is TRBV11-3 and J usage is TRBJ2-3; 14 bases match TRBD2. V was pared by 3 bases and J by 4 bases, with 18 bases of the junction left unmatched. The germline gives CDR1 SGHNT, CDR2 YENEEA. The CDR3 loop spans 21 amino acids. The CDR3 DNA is TGTGCCAGCAGCTTTCTTAGACTAGCGGGAGGGCAGGATCCCAGCCCAGATACGCAGTATTTT. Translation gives CASSFLRLAGGQDPSPDTQYF. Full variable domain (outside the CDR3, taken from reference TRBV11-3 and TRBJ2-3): EAGVVQSPRYKIIEKKQPVAFWCNPISGHNTLYWYLQNLGQGPELLIRYENEEAVDDSQLPKDRFSAERLKGVDSTLKIQPAELGDSAVYLCASSFLRLAGGQDPSPDTQYFGPGTRLTVL.

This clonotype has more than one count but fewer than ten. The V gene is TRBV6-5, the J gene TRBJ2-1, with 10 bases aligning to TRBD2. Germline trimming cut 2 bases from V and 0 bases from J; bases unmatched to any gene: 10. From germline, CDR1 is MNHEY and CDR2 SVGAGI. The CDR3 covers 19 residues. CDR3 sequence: CASSYPRASGGLSYNEQFF. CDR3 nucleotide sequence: TGTGCCAGCAGTTACCCCCGGGCTAGCGGGGGCCTCTCCTACAATGAGCAGTTCTTC.

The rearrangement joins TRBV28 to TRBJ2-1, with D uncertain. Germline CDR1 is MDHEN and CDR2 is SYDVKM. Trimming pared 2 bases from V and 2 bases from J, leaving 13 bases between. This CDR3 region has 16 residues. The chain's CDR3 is CASSLGNSLPYNEQFF. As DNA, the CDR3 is TGTGCCAGCAGTTTAGGAAATAGCCTCCCCTACAATGAGCAGTTCTTC. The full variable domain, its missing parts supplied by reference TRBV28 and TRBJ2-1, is DVKVTQSSRYLVKRTGEKVFLECVQDMDHENMFWYRQDPGLGLRLIYFSYDVKMKEKGDIPEGYSVSREKKERFSLILESASTNQTSMYLCASSLGNSLPYNEQFFGPGTRLTVL.

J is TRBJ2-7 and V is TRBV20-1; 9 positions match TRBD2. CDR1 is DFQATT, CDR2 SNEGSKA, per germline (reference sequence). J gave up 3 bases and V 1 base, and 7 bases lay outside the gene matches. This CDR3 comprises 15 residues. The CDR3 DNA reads TGCAGTGCTAGAGGGCCGACTAGCGGTTACTACGAGCAGTACTTC. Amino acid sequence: CSARGPTSGYYEQYF.

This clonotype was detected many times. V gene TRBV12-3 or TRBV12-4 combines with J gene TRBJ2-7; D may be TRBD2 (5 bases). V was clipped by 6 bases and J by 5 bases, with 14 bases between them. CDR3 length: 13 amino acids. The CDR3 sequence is CASRPGLKDEQYF. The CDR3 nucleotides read TGTGCCAGCAGACCCGGACTCAAAGACGAGCAGTACTTC.

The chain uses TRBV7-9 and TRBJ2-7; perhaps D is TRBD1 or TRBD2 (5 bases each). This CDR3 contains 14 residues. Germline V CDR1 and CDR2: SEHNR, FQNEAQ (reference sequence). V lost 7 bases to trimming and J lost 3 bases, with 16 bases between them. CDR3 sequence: CASTEGRGDYEQYF. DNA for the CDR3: TGTGCCAGCACCGAAGGCCGGGGCGACTACGAGCAGTACTTC.

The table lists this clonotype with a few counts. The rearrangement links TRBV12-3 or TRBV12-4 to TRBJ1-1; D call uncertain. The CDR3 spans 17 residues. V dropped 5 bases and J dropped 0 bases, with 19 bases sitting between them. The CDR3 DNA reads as TGTGCCAGCAGTCGCTTAGGACGGCCGCCTATGAACACTGAAGCTTTCTTT. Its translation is CASSRLGRPPMNTEAFF.

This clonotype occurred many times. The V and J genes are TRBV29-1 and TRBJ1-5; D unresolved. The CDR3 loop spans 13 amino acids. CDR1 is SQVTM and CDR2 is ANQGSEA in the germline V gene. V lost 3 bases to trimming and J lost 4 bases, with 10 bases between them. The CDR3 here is CSVEEGPNQPQHF. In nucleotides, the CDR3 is TGCAGCGTTGAGGAAGGGCCTAATCAGCCCCAGCATTTT.